This passage covers 17 T cell receptor beta chains from one sample sequenced in a study of blood T cell repertoires in COVID-19. Data came from immunoSEQ multiplex PCR; TCRdb stores just in-frame clones and leaves some out. The table lists tens of thousands of clones, about 80% of them singletons. The specimen sequenced was peripheral blood. The receptor source for this set is a human donor in a cohort sampled during active COVID-19.

The rearrangement joins TRBV6-1 to TRBJ2-3; 8 bases agree with TRBD2. With V trimmed by 1 base and J by 6 bases, 9 bases remained unmatched. The CDR3 sequence is 16 residues long. CDR1 and CDR2 (germline): MNHNS, SASEGT. CDR3 nucleotide sequence: TGTGCCAGCAGTGAAGAACGGGGGGGCGGCTGGGATACGCAGTATTTT. It is translated as CASSEERGGGWDTQYF.

This rearrangement joins TRBV7-8 to TRBJ2-5; D is uncertain. V was shortened by 1 base and J by 4 bases, with 10 bases between the two germline ends. In germline, CDR1 is SGHVS, CDR2 FQNEAQ. The CDR3 length is 14 residues. CDR3 in amino acids: CASSLVAHGETQYF. In DNA, the CDR3 is TGTGCCAGCAGCTTAGTAGCCCATGGAGAGACCCAGTACTTC.

The chain has TRBV7-2 and TRBJ1-2; D remains ambiguous. The V gene's germline CDR1 is SGHTA and CDR2 FQGNSA. The length of the CDR3 is 13 residues. Trimming removed 0 bases from V and 4 bases from J, with 6 bases in between. The chain's CDR3 is CASSLAVAYGYTF. CDR3 bases: TGTGCCAGCAGCTTAGCAGTGGCCTATGGCTACACCTTC.

The gene calls are TRBV11-2 and TRBJ2-2, with a tentative D call TRBD2 (7 bases). From germline, CDR1 is SGHAT and CDR2 FQNNGV. The CDR3 runs to 16 residues. V was cut by 5 bases and J by 5 bases, with 18 bases left in between. CDR3 sequence reads: CASSPSPGGGTGELFF. The CDR3 bases are TGTGCCAGCAGCCCCTCCCCGGGGGGCGGGACCGGGGAGCTGTTTTTT.

The CDR3 here is CASSYSGLTYNEQFF. Written as DNA, the CDR3 is TGTGCCAGCAGTTACTCGGGACTCACCTACAATGAGCAGTTCTTC. The chain has TRBV6-5 and TRBJ2-1; a weak D match, TRBD2 (6 bases). The germline CDR1 and CDR2 sequences are MNHEY and SVGAGI. The CDR3 totals 15 residues. V gave up 0 bases and J gave up 2 bases, with 8 bases separating them.

J is TRBJ2-3 and V is TRBV7-9; 11 bases fit TRBD2. V trimming: 4 bases; J trimming: 6 bases; junction bases outside the gene matches: 6. The CDR3 spans 15 residues. Germline V gene data show CDR1 as SEHNR and CDR2 as FQNEAQ (reference sequence). The CDR3 here is CASSSSGRKGDTQYF. The CDR3 nucleotides are TGTGCCAGCAGCTCTAGCGGGAGGAAGGGGGATACGCAGTATTTT.

The rearrangement uses TRBV5-1 and TRBJ2-2, with D possibly matching TRBD1 (5 bases). This CDR3 contains 14 residues. Germline assignment: CDR1 SGHRS and CDR2 YFSETQ. V lost 4 bases, J lost 6 bases, and 13 bases lay in between. The CDR3 DNA is TGCGCCAGCAGCGTCGACAGCTTCCCCGGGGAGCTGTTTTTT. Translation: CASSVDSFPGELFF.

The rearrangement joins TRBV9 to TRBJ2-2, with TRBD2 identical over 7 bases. Germline CDR1 and CDR2: SGDLS and YYNGEE. The CDR3 is made up of 14 amino acids. V trimming: 2 bases; J trimming: 6 bases; junction bases outside the gene matches: 4. Here the CDR3 DNA reads TGTGCCAGCAGCGTGTGGGAGGGTGCCGGGGAGCTGTTTTTT. The encoded protein is CASSVWEGAGELFF.

The chain is built from TRBV6-5 and TRBJ2-5, with a tentative D call TRBD1 (6 bases). Trimming shortened V by 6 bases and J by 5 bases, and 13 bases separated the two germline ends. Germline V gene sequence: CDR1 MNHEY, CDR2 SVGAGI. This CDR3 has 13 residues. The CDR3 here is CASSEGVWETQYF. The CDR3 bases are TGTGCCAGCAGCGAGGGGGTGTGGGAGACCCAGTACTTC.

The V gene is TRBV6-5, the J gene TRBJ1-1; 7 nucleotides align to TRBD1. V lost 6 bases and J lost 7; bases outside the gene matches: 8. The CDR3 extends over 13 amino acids. CDR1 and CDR2 (germline): MNHEY, SVGAGI. CDR3 bases: TGTGCCAGCAGGGAGGACAGGACCTATGAAGCTTTCTTT. It yields the protein CASREDRTYEAFF.

This clone appeared once. The V and J genes are TRBV27 and TRBJ1-6; no firm D call. Germline V gene sequence: CDR1 MNHEY, CDR2 SMNVEV (reference sequence). The CDR3 spans 16 residues. V was clipped by 1 base and J by 0 bases, with 7 bases between them. The CDR3 coding sequence is TGTGCCAGCAGTTTATATAGCAGCTCCTATAATTCACCCCTCCACTTT. Protein product: CASSLYSSSYNSPLHF.

The genes are TRBV6-1 and TRBJ1-5; D uncertain. The CDR3 totals 16 residues. The V end was cut by 0 bases, the J end by 7 bases, with 16 bases between. Germline CDR1 is MNHNS and CDR2 is SASEGT. Here the CDR3 reads CASSEAATREGQPQHF. The CDR3 coding sequence is TGTGCCAGCAGTGAAGCTGCCACTCGGGAGGGACAGCCCCAGCATTTT.

This chain uses TRBV28 with TRBJ2-3; 9 bases align to TRBD2. J lost 2 bases, V lost 7 bases, and 10 bases had no gene match. In germline, CDR1 is MDHEN, CDR2 SYDVKM. This CDR3 is 16 amino acids long. The CDR3 DNA sequence: TGTGCCAGCACCTCTGCCGGACTAGCGCACACAGATACGCAGTATTTT. Amino acid sequence: CASTSAGLAHTDTQYF.

The chain uses TRBV29-1 and TRBJ1-2; weak D call: TRBD1 (6 bases). CDR3 length: 17 amino acids. The germline V gene has CDR1 SQVTM and CDR2 ANQGSEA. Trimming pared 5 bases from V and 2 bases from J, leaving 24 bases between. This chain's CDR3 is CSVPSSSGAGANYGYTF. CDR3 DNA: TGCAGCGTTCCGTCTTCGTCAGGGGCCGGGGCCAACTATGGCTACACCTTC.

This chain joins TRBV5-1 and TRBJ2-3; D is possibly TRBD1 (6 bases). Trimming shortened V by 4 bases and J by 1 base, and 13 bases separated the two germline ends. This CDR3 has 15 amino acids. Germline CDR1 and CDR2: SGHRS and YFSETQ. CDR3 residues: CASSEPRQGTDTQYF. The CDR3 coding sequence is TGCGCCAGCAGCGAACCGAGACAGGGCACAGATACGCAGTATTTT.

This chain joins TRBV7-9 and TRBJ2-1; possibly TRBD2 for D (6 bases). Trimming stripped 5 bases from V and 10 bases from J, with 21 bases between. Germline V lookup: CDR1 SEHNR, CDR2 FQNEAQ (reference sequence). The CDR3 covers 15 residues. The CDR3 region is CASSARGSGGGEQFF. The CDR3 coding sequence is TGTGCCAGCAGCGCCCGTGGTAGCGGCGGAGGGGAGCAGTTCTTC.

This clone has a single count. The chain has TRBV2 and TRBJ2-7; no reliable D call. Germline V gene data show CDR1 as SNHLY and CDR2 as FYNNEI. V lost 2 bases, J lost 2 bases, and 10 bases lay in between. The CDR3 runs 14 residues. CDR3 amino acids: CASSELGSTYEQYF. CDR3 DNA: TGTGCCAGCAGTGAATTGGGCAGTACCTACGAGCAGTACTTC.